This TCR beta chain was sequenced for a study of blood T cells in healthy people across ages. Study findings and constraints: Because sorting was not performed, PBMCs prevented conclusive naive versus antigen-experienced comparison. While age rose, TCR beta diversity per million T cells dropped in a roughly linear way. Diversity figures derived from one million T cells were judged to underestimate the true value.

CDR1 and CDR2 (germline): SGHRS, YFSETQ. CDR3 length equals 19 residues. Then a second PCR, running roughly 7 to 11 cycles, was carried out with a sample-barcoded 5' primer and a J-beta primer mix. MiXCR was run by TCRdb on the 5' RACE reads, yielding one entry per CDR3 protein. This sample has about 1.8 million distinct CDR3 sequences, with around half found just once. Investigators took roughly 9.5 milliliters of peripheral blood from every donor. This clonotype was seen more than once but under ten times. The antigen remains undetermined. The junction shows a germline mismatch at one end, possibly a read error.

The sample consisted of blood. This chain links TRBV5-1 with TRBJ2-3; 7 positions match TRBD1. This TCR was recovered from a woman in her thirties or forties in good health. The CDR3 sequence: CASSVPPGAQGSSTDTQYF. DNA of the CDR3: TGCGCCAGCAGCGTTCCTCCTGGCGCACAGGGGTCTAGCACGGATACGCAGTATTTT.